This entry lists 22 T cell receptor beta chains sequenced from one sample in a study of blood T cell repertoires in COVID-19. Clones were read by immunoSEQ multiplex PCR, and TCRdb kept only the in-frame ones, dropping some. The sample lists under 85,000 clones, over 75% occurring once. Sequencing input: peripheral blood. These receptors all come from an elderly man with acute or convalescent COVID-19.

The chain carries TRBV12-3 or TRBV12-4 and TRBJ1-1, with a weak D call TRBD1 (5 bases). The CDR3 contains 13 residues. The germline V and J ends were trimmed by 5 bases and 6 bases, with 13 bases remaining between them. The chain's CDR3 is CASSPQGLSEAFF. CDR3 DNA: TGTGCCAGCAGTCCCCAGGGACTTTCTGAAGCTTTCTTT.

The V and J genes are TRBV10-3 and TRBJ1-4, with D maybe TRBD1 (6 bases). The V and J ends lost 8 bases and 7 bases respectively, with 14 bases between them. This CDR3 comprises 13 residues. In germline, CDR1 is ENHRY, CDR2 SYGVKD. The DNA of the CDR3 is TGTGCCATCGCTGGGGGCGCGGGTGAAAAACTGTTTTTT. This encodes CAIAGGAGEKLFF.

This rearrangement joins TRBV25-1 to TRBJ1-1; 7 bases line up with TRBD1. CDR1 and CDR2 (germline): MGHDK, SYGVNS. With V trimmed by 8 bases and J by 3 bases, 12 bases remained unmatched. This CDR3 has 15 amino acids. The CDR3 DNA reads as TGTGCCAGCGCGAAAACAGGGGCCGGGGACACTGAAGCTTTCTTT. Encoded protein: CASAKTGAGDTEAFF. Using reference TRBV25-1 and TRBJ1-1 for the parts outside the CDR3, the full variable domain is EADIYQTPRYLVIGTGKKITLECSQTMGHDKMYWYQQDPGMELHLIHYSYGVNSTEKGDLSSESTVSRIRTEHFPLTLESARPSHTSQYLCASAKTGAGDTEAFFGQGTRLTVV.

The genes are TRBV10-1 and TRBJ2-7, with a possible D match to TRBD1 (6 bases). The CDR3 covers 12 residues. Germline CDR1 WNHNN, CDR2 SYGVQD (reference sequence). V was trimmed by 7 bases and J by 5 bases, leaving 12 bases between them. Here the CDR3 reads CASIPRTDEQYF. The CDR3 bases are TGCGCCAGCATCCCCCGGACAGACGAGCAGTACTTC.

The CDR3 DNA sequence: TGTGCCAGTAGTATAGGTCGACAGGGACCTCGTCCCCAGCATTTT. This codes for CASSIGRQGPRPQHF. The chain is built from TRBV19 and TRBJ1-5; 7 bases fit TRBD1. The CDR3 sequence is 15 residues long. Germline CDR1 LNHDA, CDR2 SQIVND (reference sequence). V lost 1 base, J lost 10 bases, and 10 bases stayed unmatched.

This clone was counted only a few times. The chain links TRBV6-5 to TRBJ1-5; 8 bases match TRBD1. The trim removed 5 bases at V and 7 bases at J, leaving 10 bases unmatched. The germline V gene encodes CDR1 MNHEY and CDR2 SVGAGI. This CDR3 spans 15 amino acids. The CDR3 DNA is TGTGCCAGCAGTCTACAGGGGGATCGACAGCAGCCCCAGCATTTT. Its translation: CASSLQGDRQQPQHF.

The chain links TRBV29-1 to TRBJ2-7; possibly TRBD2 for D (6 bases). V shed 7 bases and J shed 0 bases, with 7 bases lying between them. CDR1 and CDR2 from the germline V gene are SQVTM and ANQGSEA. The length of the CDR3 is 11 residues. The CDR3 is CSAGSSYEQYF. The CDR3 coding sequence is TGCAGCGCCGGGAGCTCCTACGAGCAGTACTTC.

The genes are TRBV6-2 or TRBV6-3 and TRBJ2-1; 8 bases fit TRBD2. The CDR3 contains 16 residues. V lost 4 bases, J lost 5 bases, and 10 bases stayed unmatched. Germline-derived CDR1 and CDR2 are MNHEY and SVGEGT. CDR3 region: CASSSAGSGGNNEQFF. The CDR3 DNA reads TGTGCCAGCAGTTCCGCCGGGAGCGGGGGAAACAATGAGCAGTTCTTC.

This clone was detected only once. This chain connects TRBV7-2 to TRBJ2-3; D may be TRBD1 (5 bases). V lost 5 bases to trimming and J lost 2 bases, with 11 bases between them. CDR3 length equals 14 residues. Per germline, CDR1 SGHTA and CDR2 FQGNSA. The CDR3 spells CASSRKGITDTQYF. The CDR3 DNA sequence: TGTGCCAGCAGCCGTAAGGGGATCACAGATACGCAGTATTTT.

The V and J genes are TRBV6-5 and TRBJ2-1; 8 nucleotides match TRBD2. Germline V gene data show CDR1 as MNHEY and CDR2 as SVGAGI. The CDR3 runs 11 residues. V trimming: 6 bases; J trimming: 8 bases; junction bases outside the gene matches: 0. The CDR3 region is CASSGRDEQFF. Here the CDR3 DNA reads TGTGCCAGCAGCGGGAGGGATGAGCAGTTCTTC.

The chain is built from TRBV7-9 and TRBJ2-1, with TRBD2 identical over 7 bases. With V trimmed by 3 bases and J by 7 bases, 12 bases remained unmatched. Germline V gene data show CDR1 as SEHNR and CDR2 as FQNEAQ (reference sequence). This CDR3 is 16 amino acids long. The CDR3: CASSFGRERPGNEQFF. The CDR3 DNA is TGTGCCAGCAGCTTCGGGCGGGAGAGGCCTGGGAATGAGCAGTTCTTC.

This clone was counted a single time. J is TRBJ1-5 and V is TRBV3-1 (or the pseudogene TRBV3-2); TRBD1 is a possible D gene (5 bases). Deletions cut 4 bases from V and 6 bases from J, with 16 bases between. Per the germline V gene, CDR1 is LGHDT and CDR2 is YNNKEL (reference sequence). The CDR3 totals 15 residues. CDR3 sequence: CASSPRAGRGQPQHF. The CDR3 nucleotides read TGTGCCAGCAGCCCCAGGGCCGGACGAGGTCAGCCCCAGCATTTT.

The chain employs TRBV20-1 and TRBJ1-1; possibly TRBD1 for D (5 bases). CDR1 and CDR2 (germline): DFQATT, SNEGSKA (reference sequence). The germline V and J ends were trimmed by 3 bases and 10 bases, with 18 bases remaining between them. CDR3 length equals 13 residues. The CDR3 DNA is TGCAGTGCTAGTTCGGGACCGCGGCGGGGAGCTTTCTTT. It codes for CSASSGPRRGAFF.

The genes are TRBV9 and TRBJ2-3, with 10 bases lining up with TRBD2. The CDR3 totals 17 residues. V gave up 2 bases and J gave up 2 bases; unmatched junction bases: 8. Germline V gives CDR1 SGDLS, CDR2 YYNGEE. The CDR3 here is CASSVGGAGGFTDTQYF. The CDR3 bases are TGTGCCAGCAGCGTCGGTGGAGCGGGAGGGTTCACAGATACGCAGTATTTT.

This clone was seen a handful of times. The V gene is TRBV30, the J gene TRBJ2-2; tentative D call: TRBD2 (5 bases). Per the germline V gene, CDR1 is GTSNPN and CDR2 is SVGIG (reference sequence). V was clipped by 3 bases and J by 0 bases, with 11 bases between them. The CDR3 has 15 amino acids. The CDR3 nucleotides are TGTGCCTGGAGCACCACTAGGGCGAACACCGGGGAGCTGTTTTTT. It yields the protein CAWSTTRANTGELFF.

The chain combines TRBV27 with TRBJ2-3; perhaps TRBD2 as D (5 bases). The CDR3 sequence is 15 residues long. Deletions cut 4 bases from V and 3 bases from J, with 14 bases between. The germline V gene encodes CDR1 MNHEY and CDR2 SMNVEV (reference sequence). CDR3 protein: CASSSSWSGTDTQYF. The CDR3 coding sequence is TGTGCCAGCAGTTCTAGCTGGAGTGGGACAGATACGCAGTATTTT.

This clone is a singleton in its sample. The chain recombines TRBV29-1 with TRBJ2-1; a possible D gene is TRBD1 (7 bases). V was cut by 4 bases and J by 3 bases, with 28 bases left in between. Germline loops: CDR1 SQVTM, CDR2 ANQGSEA. CDR3 size: 19 residues. CDR3 coding DNA: TGCAGCGTTGCCCCCGGGACAGTTCTGGGAGCTAGCGTCTACAATGAGCAGTTCTTC. Translating gives CSVAPGTVLGASVYNEQFF.

The CDR3 DNA follows: TGTGCCAGCAGCTTGCTAGAAGCTTTCTTT. It specifies CASSLLEAFF. The V gene is TRBV5-8, the J gene TRBJ1-1; D unresolved. V was clipped by 1 base and J by 8 bases, with 3 bases between them. Germline lookup yields CDR1 SGHTS and CDR2 YDEGEE. CDR3 length: 10 residues.

V gene TRBV15 combines with J gene TRBJ1-1; D unresolved. The CDR3 spans 13 residues. The V end was cut by 0 bases, the J end by 11 bases, with 13 bases between. CDR1 and CDR2 from the germline V gene are LNHNV and YYDKDF (reference sequence). DNA for the CDR3: TGTGCCACCAGCAGAGATCCGGAGGCGTTGGCTTTCTTT. This sequence encodes CATSRDPEALAFF.

This clone has more than one count but fewer than ten. This chain links TRBV5-6 with TRBJ2-2; a possible D gene is TRBD2 (6 bases). Deletions cut 4 bases from V and 6 bases from J, with 19 bases between. The CDR3 has 16 amino acids. CDR1 and CDR2 (germline): SGHDT, YYEEEE. CDR3 protein: CASSPTLVGGSGELFF. CDR3 nucleotide sequence: TGTGCCAGCAGCCCCACCCTAGTGGGGGGATCCGGGGAGCTGTTTTTT.

This chain links TRBV30 with TRBJ1-1; 9 nucleotides match TRBD1. This CDR3 is 13 amino acids long. After removal of 8 bases from V and 2 bases from J, the junction contained 6 bases not matched to a gene. CDR1 is GTSNPN and CDR2 is SVGIG in the germline V gene (reference sequence). The CDR3, as DNA: TGTGCCAGCAACAGGGGGCGAAACACTGAAGCTTTCTTT. Translating it yields CASNRGRNTEAFF.

The chain has TRBV30 and TRBJ1-1; D ambiguous. In germline, CDR1 is GTSNPN, CDR2 SVGIG (reference sequence). This CDR3 contains 14 residues. CDR3 sequence (DNA): TGTGCTTTGGGTCGGGTCCCTATGAACACTGAAGCTTTCTTT. This sequence encodes CALGRVPMNTEAFF.